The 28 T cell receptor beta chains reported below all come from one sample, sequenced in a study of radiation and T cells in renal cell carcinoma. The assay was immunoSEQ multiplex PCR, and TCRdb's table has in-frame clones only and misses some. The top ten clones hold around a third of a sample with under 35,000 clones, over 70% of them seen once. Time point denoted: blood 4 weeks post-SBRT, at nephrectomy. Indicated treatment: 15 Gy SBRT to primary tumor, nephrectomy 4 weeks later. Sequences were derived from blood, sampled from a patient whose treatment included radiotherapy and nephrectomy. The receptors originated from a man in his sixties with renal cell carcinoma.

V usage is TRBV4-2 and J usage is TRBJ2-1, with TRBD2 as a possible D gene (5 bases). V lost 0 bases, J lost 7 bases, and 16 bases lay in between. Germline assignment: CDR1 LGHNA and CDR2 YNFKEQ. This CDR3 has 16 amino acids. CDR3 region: CASSQDIRDRKNEQFF. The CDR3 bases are TGTGCCAGCAGCCAAGATATCCGGGATCGTAAGAATGAGCAGTTCTTC.

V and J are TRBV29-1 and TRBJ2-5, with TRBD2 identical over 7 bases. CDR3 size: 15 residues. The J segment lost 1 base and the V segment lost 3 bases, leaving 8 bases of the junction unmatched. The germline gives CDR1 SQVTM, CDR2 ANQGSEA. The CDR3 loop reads CSVEGGTRIQETQYF. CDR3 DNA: TGCAGCGTTGAGGGAGGGACCCGGATCCAAGAGACCCAGTACTTC.

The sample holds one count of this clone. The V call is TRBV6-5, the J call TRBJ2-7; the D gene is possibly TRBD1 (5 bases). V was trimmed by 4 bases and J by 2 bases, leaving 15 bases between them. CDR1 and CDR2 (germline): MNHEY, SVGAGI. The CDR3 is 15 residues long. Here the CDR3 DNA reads TGTGCCAGCAGTTCATCCCTTACAGGAACCTACGAGCAGTACTTC. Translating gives CASSSSLTGTYEQYF.

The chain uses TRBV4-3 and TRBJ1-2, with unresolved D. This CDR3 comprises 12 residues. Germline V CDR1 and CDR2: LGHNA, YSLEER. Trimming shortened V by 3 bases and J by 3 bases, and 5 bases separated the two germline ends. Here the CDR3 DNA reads TGCGCCAGCAGCCAGAACTACTATGGCTACACCTTC. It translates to CASSQNYYGYTF.

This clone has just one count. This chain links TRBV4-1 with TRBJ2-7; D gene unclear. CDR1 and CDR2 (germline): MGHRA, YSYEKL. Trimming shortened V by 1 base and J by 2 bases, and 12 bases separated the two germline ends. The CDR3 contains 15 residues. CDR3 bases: TGCGCCAGCAGCCAAGGGCGGCGGAGTCCCTACGAGCAGTACTTC. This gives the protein CASSQGRRSPYEQYF.

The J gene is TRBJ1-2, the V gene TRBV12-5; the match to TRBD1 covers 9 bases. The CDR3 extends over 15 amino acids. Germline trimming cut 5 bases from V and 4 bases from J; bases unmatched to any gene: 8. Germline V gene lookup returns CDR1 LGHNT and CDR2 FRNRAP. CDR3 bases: TGTGCTAGTGGTCCTTACAGGGGGCTTGGCTATGGCTACACCTTC. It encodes CASGPYRGLGYGYTF.

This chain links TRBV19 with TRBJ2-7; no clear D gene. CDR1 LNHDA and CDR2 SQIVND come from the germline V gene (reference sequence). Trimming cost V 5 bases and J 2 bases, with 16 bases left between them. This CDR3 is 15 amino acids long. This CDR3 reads CASSLWSGSTYEQYF. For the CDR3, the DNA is TGTGCCAGTAGTCTCTGGTCCGGGTCCACCTACGAGCAGTACTTC.

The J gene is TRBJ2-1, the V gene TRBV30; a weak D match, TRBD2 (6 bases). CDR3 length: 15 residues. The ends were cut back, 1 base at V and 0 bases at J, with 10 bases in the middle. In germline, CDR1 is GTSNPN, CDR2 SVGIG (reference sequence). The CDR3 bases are TGTGCCTGGAGTGAGGGAGGAAGCTCCTACAATGAGCAGTTCTTC. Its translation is CAWSEGGSSYNEQFF. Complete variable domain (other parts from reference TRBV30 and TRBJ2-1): SQTIHQWPATLVQPVGSPLSLECTVEGTSNPNLYWYRQAAGRGLQLLFYSVGIGQISSEVPQNLSASRPQDRQFILSSKKLLLSDSGFYLCAWSEGGSSYNEQFFGPGTRLTVL.

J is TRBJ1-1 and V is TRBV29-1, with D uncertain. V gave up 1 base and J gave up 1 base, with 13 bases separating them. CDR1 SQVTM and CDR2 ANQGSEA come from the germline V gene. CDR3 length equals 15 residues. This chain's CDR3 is CSVEAHWAGNTEAFF. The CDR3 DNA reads TGCAGCGTTGAAGCCCACTGGGCTGGGAACACTGAAGCTTTCTTT.

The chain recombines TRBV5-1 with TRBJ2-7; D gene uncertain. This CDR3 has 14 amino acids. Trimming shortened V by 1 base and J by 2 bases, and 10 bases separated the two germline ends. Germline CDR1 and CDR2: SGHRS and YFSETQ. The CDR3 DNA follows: TGCGCCAGCAGCTTGATTGTAGGGCCCTACGAGCAGTACTTC. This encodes CASSLIVGPYEQYF. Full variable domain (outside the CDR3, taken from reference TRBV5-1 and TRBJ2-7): KAGVTQTPRYLIKTRGQQVTLSCSPISGHRSVSWYQQTPGQGLQFLFEYFSETQRNKGNFPGRFSGRQFSNSRSEMNVSTLELGDSALYLCASSLIVGPYEQYFGPGTRLTVT.

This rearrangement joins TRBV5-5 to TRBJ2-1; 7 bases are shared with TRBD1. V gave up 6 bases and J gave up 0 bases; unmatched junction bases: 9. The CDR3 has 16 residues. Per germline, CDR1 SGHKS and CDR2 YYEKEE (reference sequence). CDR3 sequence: CASNLGAGGSYNEQFF. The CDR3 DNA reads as TGTGCCAGCAACCTGGGCGCAGGGGGCTCCTACAATGAGCAGTTCTTC.

The CDR3 region has the DNA TGTGCCAGCAGACAGAGGAACACTGAAGCTTTCTTT. Translated, it gives CASRQRNTEAFF. The chain employs TRBV7-2 and TRBJ1-1; D call uncertain. Trimming took off 6 bases at V and 1 base at J, with 6 bases between the two ends. Germline CDR1 and CDR2: SGHTA and FQGNSA. This CDR3 has 12 residues. The whole variable domain, remainder taken from reference TRBV7-2 and TRBJ1-1, is GAGVSQSPSNKVTEKGKDVELRCDPISGHTALYWYRQSLGQGLEFLIYFQGNSAPDKSGLPSDRFSAERTGGSVSTLTIQRTQQEDSAVYLCASRQRNTEAFFGQGTRLTVV.

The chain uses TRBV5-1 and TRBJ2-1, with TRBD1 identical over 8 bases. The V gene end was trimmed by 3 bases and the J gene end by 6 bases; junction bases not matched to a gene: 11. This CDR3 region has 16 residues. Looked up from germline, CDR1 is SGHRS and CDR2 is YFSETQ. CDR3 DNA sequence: TGCGCCAGCAGCTCGTCAGGAGGGACAGGTCTCAATGAGCAGTTCTTC. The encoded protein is CASSSSGGTGLNEQFF.

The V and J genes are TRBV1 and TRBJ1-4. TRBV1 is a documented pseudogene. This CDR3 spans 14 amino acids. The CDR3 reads CTSAPGTRREKLFF. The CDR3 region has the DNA TGCACCAGCGCACCCGGGACCCGGAGAGAAAAACTGTTTTTT.

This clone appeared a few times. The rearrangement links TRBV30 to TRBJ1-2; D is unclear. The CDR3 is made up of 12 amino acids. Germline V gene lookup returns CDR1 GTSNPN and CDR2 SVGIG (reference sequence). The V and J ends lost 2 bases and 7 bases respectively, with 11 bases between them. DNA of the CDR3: TGTGCCTGGAGTCGTCAGAAGGGTGGCTACACCTTC. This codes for CAWSRQKGGYTF.

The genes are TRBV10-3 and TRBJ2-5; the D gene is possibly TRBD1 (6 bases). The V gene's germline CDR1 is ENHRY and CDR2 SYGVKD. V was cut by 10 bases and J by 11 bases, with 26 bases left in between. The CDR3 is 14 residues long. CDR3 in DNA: TGTGCCACCCAACCTGCTAAAGGGGGTGGGGAGCAGTACTTC. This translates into CATQPAKGGGEQYF.

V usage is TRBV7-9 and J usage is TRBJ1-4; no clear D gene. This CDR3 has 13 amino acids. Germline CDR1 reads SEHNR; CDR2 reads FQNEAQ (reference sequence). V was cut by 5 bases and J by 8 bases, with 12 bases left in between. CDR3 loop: CASSLVSSEKLFF. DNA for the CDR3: TGTGCCAGCAGCCTCGTAAGTTCGGAAAAACTGTTTTTT.

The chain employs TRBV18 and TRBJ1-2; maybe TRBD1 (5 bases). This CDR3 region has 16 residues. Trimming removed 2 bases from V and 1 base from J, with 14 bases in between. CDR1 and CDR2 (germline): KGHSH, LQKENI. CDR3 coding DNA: TGTGCCAGCTCACCAAGCCCCTCGGGGGATAACTATGGCTACACCTTC. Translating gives CASSPSPSGDNYGYTF.

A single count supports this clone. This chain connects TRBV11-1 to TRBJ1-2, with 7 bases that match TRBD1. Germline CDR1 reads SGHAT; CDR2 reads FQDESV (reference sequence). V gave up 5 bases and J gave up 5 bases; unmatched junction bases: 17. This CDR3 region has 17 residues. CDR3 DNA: TGTGCCAGCAGCAATCAATGGACGGGACAGCCGAAATATGGCTACACCTTC. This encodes CASSNQWTGQPKYGYTF.

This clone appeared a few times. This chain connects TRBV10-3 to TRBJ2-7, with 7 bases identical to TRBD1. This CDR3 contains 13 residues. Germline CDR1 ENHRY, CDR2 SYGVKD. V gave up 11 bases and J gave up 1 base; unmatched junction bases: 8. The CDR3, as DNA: TGTGCCGCCTCACCGGGACAGTCCTACGAGCAGTACTTC. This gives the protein CAASPGQSYEQYF.

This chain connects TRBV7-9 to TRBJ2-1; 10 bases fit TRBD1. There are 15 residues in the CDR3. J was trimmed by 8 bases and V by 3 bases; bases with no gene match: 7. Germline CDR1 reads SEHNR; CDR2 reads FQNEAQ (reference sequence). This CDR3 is CASSLGDRGRDEQFF. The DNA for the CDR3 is TGTGCCAGCAGCTTGGGAGACAGGGGGCGCGATGAGCAGTTCTTC.

The DNA for the CDR3 is TGTGCCAGTTCGAGGGCCTCACCCCTCCACTTT. As protein: CASSRASPLHF. The chain couples TRBV6-1 to TRBJ1-6, with unresolved D. This CDR3 is 11 amino acids long. V was pared by 9 bases and J by 10 bases, with 10 bases between. Looked up from germline, CDR1 is MNHNS and CDR2 is SASEGT.

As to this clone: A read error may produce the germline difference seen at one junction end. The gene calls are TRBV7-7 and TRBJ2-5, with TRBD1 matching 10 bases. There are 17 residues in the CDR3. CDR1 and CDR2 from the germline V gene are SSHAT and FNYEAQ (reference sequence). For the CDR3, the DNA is TGTGCTAGCAGCCTAGATCCCGGGACAGGGGCTTTAGAGACCCAGTACTTC. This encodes CASSLDPGTGALETQYF. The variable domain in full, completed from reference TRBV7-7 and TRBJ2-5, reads GAGVSQSPRYKVTKRGQDVTLRCDPISSHATLYWYQQALGQGPEFLTYFNYEAQPDKSGLPSDRFSAERPEGSISTLTIQRTEQRDSAMYRCASSLDPGTGALETQYFGPGTRLLVL.

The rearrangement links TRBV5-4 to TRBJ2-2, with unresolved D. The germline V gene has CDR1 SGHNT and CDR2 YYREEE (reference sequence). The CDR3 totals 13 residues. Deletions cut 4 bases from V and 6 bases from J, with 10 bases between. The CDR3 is CASSPLFAGELFF. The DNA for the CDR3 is TGTGCCAGCAGCCCCCTTTTTGCCGGGGAGCTGTTTTTT. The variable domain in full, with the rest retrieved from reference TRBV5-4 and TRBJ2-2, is ETGVTQSPTHLIKTRGQQVTLRCSSQSGHNTVSWYQQALGQGPQFIFQYYREEENGRGNFPPRFSGLQFPNYSSELNVNALELDDSALYLCASSPLFAGELFFGEGSRLTVL.

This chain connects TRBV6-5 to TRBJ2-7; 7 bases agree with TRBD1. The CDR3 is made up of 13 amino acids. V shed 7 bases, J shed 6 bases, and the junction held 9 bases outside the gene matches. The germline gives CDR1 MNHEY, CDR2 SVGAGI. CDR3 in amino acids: CASIRQGGGEQYF. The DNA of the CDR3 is TGTGCCAGCATCCGACAGGGTGGAGGCGAGCAGTACTTC.

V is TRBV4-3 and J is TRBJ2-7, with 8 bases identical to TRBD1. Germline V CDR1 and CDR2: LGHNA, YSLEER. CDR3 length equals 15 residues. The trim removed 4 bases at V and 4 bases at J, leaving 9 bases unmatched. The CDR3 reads CASSLRPTGAYEQYF. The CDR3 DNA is TGCGCCAGCAGCCTACGTCCGACAGGGGCGTACGAGCAGTACTTC.

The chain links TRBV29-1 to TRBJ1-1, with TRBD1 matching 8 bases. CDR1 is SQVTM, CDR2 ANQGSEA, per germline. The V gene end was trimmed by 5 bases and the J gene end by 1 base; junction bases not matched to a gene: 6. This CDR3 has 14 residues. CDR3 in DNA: TGCAGCGTTAAAGGGGGGACAGGGAACACTGAAGCTTTCTTT. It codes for CSVKGGTGNTEAFF.

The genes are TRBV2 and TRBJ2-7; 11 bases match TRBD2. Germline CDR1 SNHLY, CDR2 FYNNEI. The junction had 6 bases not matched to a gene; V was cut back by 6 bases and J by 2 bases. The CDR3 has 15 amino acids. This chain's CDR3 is CASRISGRAAYEQYF. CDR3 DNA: TGTGCCAGCAGAATTAGCGGGAGGGCCGCCTACGAGCAGTACTTC.